This T cell receptor (delta chain) was profiled in a study of gamma-delta chains in newborns, infants, children. On the study more broadly: Polyclonal expansion of innate γδ T cells after birth follows microbial exposure.

In regard to this clone: With a much larger clone just one base away, this may be a read error. Different DNA sequences within this sample yield the same CDR3.

TCRdb processed the reads again with the CATT caller. The sample yields roughly 7,100 delta-chain clones, 0.5% to 0.85% seen once. The CDR3 has 17 amino acids. From germline, CDR1 is GEAIGNYY and CDR2 EKD. The chain combines TRDV2 with TRDJ3; a possible D gene is TRDD3 (6 bases). The TCR originated in a child who was a newborn, infant or young child, either healthy, febrile or measles-vaccinated (not recorded which). Sequenced: blood. The CDR3 loop reads CACDPLLGPWDTRQMFF. In DNA, the CDR3 is TGTGCCTGTGACCCTCTACTGGGCCCCTGGGACACCCGACAGATGTTCTTC.